This entry features one TCR beta chain sequence. Germline V CDR1 and CDR2: SGHTA, FQGTGA. The V end was cut by 0 bases, the J end by 1 base, with 18 bases between. CDR3 length equals 18 residues. These data belong to a study of blood T cells in healthy people across ages. Alongside a J-beta primer mix, a sample-barcoded 5' primer served in a second PCR lasting roughly 6 to 12 cycles. TCRdb itself ran the 5' RACE reads through MiXCR, one entry per CDR3 protein. The repertoire holds approximately 960,000 distinct CDR3 sequences, with about 28% as singletons. The same specimen was also included in a second study, on T cells of mothers and their children. That investigation notes: Related and unrelated pairs show similar shaping of TCR recombination output by thymic selection.

The chain employs TRBV7-3 and TRBJ1-1; a possible D gene is TRBD1 (5 bases). This clonotype originated in a woman aged 40 to 50 in good health. What was sequenced was blood. The CDR3 protein is CASSLTPRGEGKNTEAFF. In nucleotides, the CDR3 is TGTGCCAGCAGCTTAACCCCCAGAGGGGAGGGTAAGAACACTGAAGCTTTCTTT.